This T cell receptor (beta chain) emerged from a study of T cell repertoires in ileal Crohn's disease. On the study more broadly: About half of patients got postoperative therapy: approximately 12 thiopurines, 18 anti-TNF.

Study-level points and caveats: Clonal expansions were more frequent in active smokers than non-smokers at surgery. Mucosal expansions were suggested to be mainly CD8 T cells.

Concerning this clone: Its antigen remains unidentified.

The CDR3 totals 14 residues. Germline values: CDR1 KGHSH, CDR2 LQKENI. The protocol was immunoSEQ multiplex PCR, while the TCRdb copy is restricted to in-frame clones and leaves out a portion. The sample consists of over 7,500 clones, more than 75% of them appearing once. This sample's time point: neoterminal ileum biopsy at postoperative endoscopy, about 6 months after surgery. This chain joins TRBV18 and TRBJ2-1; D might be TRBD2 (5 bases). The source material was ileal tissue. This clonotype originated in an adult with Crohn's disease. DNA of the CDR3: TGTGCAGCGAAAGCGGCGGCCGGCTACAATGAGCAGTTCTTC. Protein product: CAAKAAAGYNEQFF.